This T cell receptor beta chain was documented in a study of blood T cell repertoires in COVID-19. Study-wide context: The United States, Italy and Spain provided the acute and convalescent COVID-19 samples. T cells, B-cell-depleted T cells, or PBMCs supplied cDNA or gDNA.

Germline CDR1 reads LNHDA; CDR2 reads SQIVND (reference sequence). There are 15 residues in the CDR3. Between the trimmed V and J ends, which lost 6 bases and 2 bases, there was a span of 17 bases. Per the authors' pipeline: Amplification from reference gene primers served as the basis for estimated nucleated cell counts. Clones were read by immunoSEQ multiplex PCR, and TCRdb kept only the in-frame ones, dropping some. The D gene and trimming were derived from the DNA, and the V and J assignments and clone size from that table. The data contain approximately 33,000 clones, roughly 80% of them singletons.

The sample consisted of peripheral blood. The sequence came from a man between 65 and 85 years old with acute or convalescent COVID-19. This rearrangement joins TRBV19 to TRBJ2-7; tentatively, D is TRBD2 (6 bases). CDR3 sequence: CASRPTRKTTYEQYF. The CDR3 bases are TGTGCCAGTAGGCCGACTAGGAAAACTACCTACGAGCAGTACTTC.